This T cell receptor (beta chain) stems from a study of cytomegalovirus exposure and HLA in healthy donors (TCRdb year 2017). Looking at the study overall: According to a later analysis, the roughly 130 validation repertoires were produced on the same platform as the approximately 620 repertoires of the first cohort. The study combined high-throughput TCR immunosequencing, statistical association of individual TCRs with disease status, and machine learning to predict cytomegalovirus infection status. A separate validation cohort of about 110 different subjects was used in addition to the approximately 610-subject first cohort. The aim of the study was to test whether cataloging public T cell receptors could identify signatures of past pathogen exposure. What the research found in general, with its limitations: A later analysis had no HLA typing for the validation cohort, so co-occurrence there was scored across all 120 or so repertoires. Across donors, most TCR sequences were observed very rarely, whereas some public TCRs were present in many individuals. In a later analysis, TCRs clustered in the first cohort were found to also tend to co-occur in the 110 or so validation repertoires, with approximately 95% of cluster scores above 0. A few of the identified cytomegalovirus-associated TCR beta chains were confirmed in vitro to be specific for cytomegalovirus antigens. Cytomegalovirus status was reported to be diagnosed by the classifier with high specificity and sensitivity in both the original and validation cohorts. The study gave a list of over 150 TCR beta chains associated with cytomegalovirus. According to the authors, the approach could potentially be generalized to other disease states and immunological phenotypes.

The method behind the library was the immunoSEQ multiplex PCR assay. The paper's data handling went like this. A statistical classification framework was built to diagnose cytomegalovirus status from the catalog of TCR beta chain sequences. The source is immuneACCESS, and TCRdb retained only in-frame sequences with V and J called. Part of the clones is not carried over; for the studies checked, unresolved V genes explain less than half of this, and the remainder is unexplained. The DNA was the basis for D and trimming; V, J and clone size are from that table. Across this sample there are around 150,000 clones, with roughly 88% seen only once. The ten largest clones add up to approximately 7.5% of the sample. Donors formed part of the validation cohort, which comprised 120 subjects and was distinct from the first cohort of 550 to 850 subjects. Sequences SGHNT (CDR1) and YYREEE (CDR2) are obtained from the germline V gene (reference sequence). V lost 3 bases and J lost 3 bases, and the count of bases not matched to a germline gene is 8. The CDR3, cysteine through phenylalanine, is 15 amino acids long. CDR3 DNA is the only sequence kept; it has 45 bases, read in frame from the first base.

Remarks on this clone: Its antigen target is currently unknown. Per-base qualities were not stored, and no clone one base away is much larger.

This receptor chain uses TRBV5-4 and TRBJ2-7, and 8 bases in between align with TRBD2. This clonotype originated in a young woman in good health and CMV-seropositive. Material for sequencing was PBMCs. The CDR3 corresponds to CASSSRLSGGYEQYF. At the DNA level, the sequence is TGTGCCAGCAGCTCCCGACTAAGCGGGGGCTACGAGCAGTACTTC.